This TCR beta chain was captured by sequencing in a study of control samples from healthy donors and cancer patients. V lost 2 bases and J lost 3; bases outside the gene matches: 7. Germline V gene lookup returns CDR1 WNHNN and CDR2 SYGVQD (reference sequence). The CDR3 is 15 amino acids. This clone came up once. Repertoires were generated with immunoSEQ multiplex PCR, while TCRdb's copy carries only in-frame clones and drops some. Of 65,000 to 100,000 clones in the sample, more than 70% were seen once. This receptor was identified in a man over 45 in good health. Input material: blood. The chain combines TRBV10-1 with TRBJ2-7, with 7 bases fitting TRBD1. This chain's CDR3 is CASSEAGGLIYEQYF. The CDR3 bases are TGCGCCAGCAGTGAGGCAGGGGGATTGATCTACGAGCAGTACTTC.